This TCR beta chain was captured by sequencing in a study of shared T cell receptors in the human thymus. V gave up 3 bases and J gave up 2 bases; unmatched junction bases: 4. The CDR3 covers 15 residues. The germline CDR1 and CDR2 sequences are MGHDK and SYGVNS. Only in-frame clones appear in the TCRdb table, and some are missing; sequencing was by immunoSEQ multiplex PCR. The repertoire holds roughly 560,000 clones, with about 80% as singletons. The same specimen was also included in a second study, on human thymus T cells. As reported in that work: Donors were healthy Finnish infants having corrective surgery for congenital heart defects. Thymic samples were excised during corrective heart operations. V and J gene usage appeared biased in thymic and blood repertoires. Thymic repertoires from unrelated individuals overlapped highly, related research reported.

Sequences were obtained from thymocytes. This receptor was obtained from a boy under two years old with a congenital heart defect. V gene TRBV25-1 combines with J gene TRBJ1-1, with 9 bases lining up with TRBD1. The CDR3 DNA reads TGTGCCAGCAGTGAGCCGGGACAGGGTAACACTGAAGCTTTCTTT. It translates to CASSEPGQGNTEAFF.